These 10 T cell receptor beta chains were all obtained from the same sample, sequenced in a study of blood T cell repertoires in COVID-19. Profiled with immunoSEQ multiplex PCR; TCRdb holds only in-frame clones, not every one. Seen here are hundreds of thousands of clones, approximately 84% observed once, and the top ten hold approximately 1.9%. Sequenced: peripheral blood. The source of these receptors is a woman aged 80 or over with acute or convalescent COVID-19.

The chain employs TRBV27 and TRBJ2-7; 8 nucleotides align to TRBD2. Germline loops: CDR1 MNHEY, CDR2 SMNVEV (reference sequence). V shed 8 bases, J shed 1 base, and the junction held 10 bases outside the gene matches. This CDR3 contains 15 residues. CDR3 DNA sequence: TGTGCCAGCGCCCGCTCTGCTAGCGGGTCCTACGAGCAGTACTTC. Protein product: CASARSASGSYEQYF.

The rearrangement uses TRBV4-2 and TRBJ1-4; no definite D call. Germline V gene sequence: CDR1 LGHNA, CDR2 YNFKEQ. The V end was cut by 0 bases, the J end by 8 bases, with 10 bases between. This CDR3 has 14 amino acids. DNA of the CDR3: TGTGCCAGCAGCCAAGATCTAGCCAGGGAAAAACTGTTTTTT. Amino acids: CASSQDLAREKLFF.

The DNA of the CDR3 is TGTGCCAGCAGCGGGTCGACAGGGTCGTCGACCCAGTACTTC. It is translated as CASSGSTGSSTQYF. This chain joins TRBV6-5 and TRBJ2-5; TRBD1 agrees at 7 bases. J gave up 7 bases and V 6 bases, and 11 bases lay outside the gene matches. Germline CDR1 MNHEY, CDR2 SVGAGI. The CDR3 length is 14 residues.

This clone has just a few counts. The rearrangement uses TRBV6-5 and TRBJ2-7; possibly TRBD2 for D (6 bases). CDR1 is MNHEY and CDR2 is SVGAGI in the germline V gene. The V gene lost 2 bases and the J gene lost 0 bases, with 11 bases spanning the gap. The CDR3 runs to 15 residues. CDR3 protein: CASSYVGLNSYEQYF. In DNA form, the CDR3 reads TGTGCCAGCAGTTACGTAGGACTAAACTCCTACGAGCAGTACTTC.

CDR3 sequence (DNA): TGTGCCAGTAGTATCTGGGACAGGGTCTCAAATGGCTACACCTTC. Amino acids: CASSIWDRVSNGYTF. The J gene is TRBJ1-2, the V gene TRBV19; 9 bases agree with TRBD1. CDR1 is LNHDA, CDR2 SQIVND, per germline (reference sequence). The junction had 8 bases not matched to a gene; V was cut back by 3 bases and J by 6 bases. CDR3 size: 15 residues.

The gene calls are TRBV19 and TRBJ2-1; possibly TRBD1 for D (6 bases). Germline CDR1 reads LNHDA; CDR2 reads SQIVND (reference sequence). Trimming removed 8 bases from V and 7 bases from J, with 12 bases in between. The CDR3 runs 12 residues. The CDR3, as DNA: TGTGCCAGTGTAGGACAGTCTAATGAGCAGTTCTTC. This sequence encodes CASVGQSNEQFF.

J is TRBJ2-7 and V is TRBV15, with D perhaps TRBD1 (6 bases). Germline assignment: CDR1 LNHNV and CDR2 YYDKDF (reference sequence). The CDR3 is 13 residues long. The V and J ends lost 4 bases and 3 bases respectively, with 10 bases between them. CDR3 coding DNA: TGTGCCACCAGCATGGGACAAGACTACGAGCAGTACTTC. Encoded protein: CATSMGQDYEQYF.

The chain links TRBV5-6 to TRBJ2-1; no clear D. There are 14 residues in the CDR3. CDR1 is SGHDT, CDR2 YYEEEE, per germline. V lost 0 bases and J lost 6, with 10 bases in between. CDR3 DNA: TGTGCCAGCAGCTTGGGTGTCTCCCTCAATGAGCAGTTCTTC. It yields the protein CASSLGVSLNEQFF.

The chain recombines TRBV6-5 with TRBJ1-1, with TRBD1 as a possible D gene (6 bases). CDR1 is MNHEY and CDR2 is SVGAGI in the germline V gene. V was cut by 6 bases and J by 0 bases, with 14 bases left in between. This CDR3 region has 15 residues. In nucleotides, the CDR3 is TGTGCCAGCAGCACAAACACAGGGATGAACACTGAAGCTTTCTTT. Translating it yields CASSTNTGMNTEAFF.

This chain connects TRBV11-3 to TRBJ2-2, with TRBD2 matching over 8 bases. This CDR3 is built from 15 residues. The V segment lost 5 bases and the J segment 5 bases; nucleotides outside the gene matches: 7. The germline V gene has CDR1 SGHNT and CDR2 YENEEA. Here the CDR3 DNA reads TGTGCCAGCAGCCCAAGGACTAGCAGTACCGGGGAGCTGTTTTTT. It codes for CASSPRTSSTGELFF.